This note documents a single T cell receptor (beta chain) sequence. The sample comes from a study of identical twins. Per the germline V gene, CDR1 is LNHNV and CDR2 is YYDKDF (reference sequence). The CDR3 has 14 amino acids. V was shortened by 3 bases and J by 2 bases, with 10 bases between the two germline ends. TCRdb re-analysed the 5' RACE reads in MiXCR, keeping a single row per CDR3 protein. Of around 340,000 distinct CDR3 sequences detected, 10% to 15% appear once; the ten largest clones hold 7.2%. Healthy Caucasians supplied all donations. This same sample was also taken into another study, of yellow fever vaccine responses in identical twins.

The source material was CD8+ T cells sorted from blood. This receptor was identified in a woman between 18 and 29 years old in good health. The rearrangement joins TRBV15 to TRBJ1-2; D gene unclear. Written as DNA, the CDR3 is TGTGCCACCAGCAGCGGGCAGCGGAACTATGGCTACACCTTC. Protein product: CATSSGQRNYGYTF. The whole variable domain, remainder taken from reference TRBV15 and TRBJ1-2, is DAMVIQNPRYQVTQFGKPVTLSCSQTLNHNVMYWYQQKSSQAPKLLFHYYDKDFNNEADTPDNFQSRRPNTSFCFLDIRSPGLGDTAMYLCATSSGQRNYGYTFGSGTRLTVV.